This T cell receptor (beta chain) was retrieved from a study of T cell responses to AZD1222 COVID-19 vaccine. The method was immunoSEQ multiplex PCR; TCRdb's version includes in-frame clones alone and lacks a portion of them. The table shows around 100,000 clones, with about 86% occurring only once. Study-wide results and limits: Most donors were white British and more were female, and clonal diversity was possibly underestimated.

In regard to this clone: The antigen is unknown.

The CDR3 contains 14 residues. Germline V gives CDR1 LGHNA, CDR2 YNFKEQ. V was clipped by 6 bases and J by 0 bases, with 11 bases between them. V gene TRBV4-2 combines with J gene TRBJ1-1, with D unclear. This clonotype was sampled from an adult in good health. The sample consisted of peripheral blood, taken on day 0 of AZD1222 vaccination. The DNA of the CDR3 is TGTGCCAGCAGTATACACCTGATGAACACTGAAGCTTTCTTT. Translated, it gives CASSIHLMNTEAFF.